The clone carrying this T cell receptor (beta chain) was counted only a few times. The antigen is not known. Constant-segment primers and 5'RACE yielded cDNA libraries for TCR alpha and TCR beta, each carrying sample barcodes and UMIs. TCRdb re-called the 5' RACE reads with MiXCR, one entry per CDR3 protein. This sample has 280,000 or so distinct CDR3 sequences; roughly 8.2% occur once, and the top ten carry less than 25%. This record belongs to a study of T-cell memory formation after mild COVID-19. The study, taken as a whole, reports: Most CD4+ clones that shrank were in CM and EM, while CD8+ ones turned up in EMRA. Prior to infection, memory already included some responding clones, suggesting cross-reactive memory joined. While clones contracting from day 15 to 85 were balanced between CD4 and CD8, later expanders leaned CD4+.

Trimming pared 3 bases from V and 5 bases from J, leaving 8 bases between. This CDR3 contains 13 residues. The sample consisted of PBMCs or a T cell subset sorted from them (not recorded which). This receptor was identified in a man aged 18 to 30 who had mild COVID-19 (a few samples of this study predate the infection). Cell type and time point are not known. The V call is TRBV12-3 or TRBV12-4, the J call TRBJ2-4, with no clear D. The CDR3 protein is CASSLQPQNIQYF. CDR3 DNA sequence: TGTGCCAGCAGTTTGCAGCCGCAAAACATTCAGTACTTC.